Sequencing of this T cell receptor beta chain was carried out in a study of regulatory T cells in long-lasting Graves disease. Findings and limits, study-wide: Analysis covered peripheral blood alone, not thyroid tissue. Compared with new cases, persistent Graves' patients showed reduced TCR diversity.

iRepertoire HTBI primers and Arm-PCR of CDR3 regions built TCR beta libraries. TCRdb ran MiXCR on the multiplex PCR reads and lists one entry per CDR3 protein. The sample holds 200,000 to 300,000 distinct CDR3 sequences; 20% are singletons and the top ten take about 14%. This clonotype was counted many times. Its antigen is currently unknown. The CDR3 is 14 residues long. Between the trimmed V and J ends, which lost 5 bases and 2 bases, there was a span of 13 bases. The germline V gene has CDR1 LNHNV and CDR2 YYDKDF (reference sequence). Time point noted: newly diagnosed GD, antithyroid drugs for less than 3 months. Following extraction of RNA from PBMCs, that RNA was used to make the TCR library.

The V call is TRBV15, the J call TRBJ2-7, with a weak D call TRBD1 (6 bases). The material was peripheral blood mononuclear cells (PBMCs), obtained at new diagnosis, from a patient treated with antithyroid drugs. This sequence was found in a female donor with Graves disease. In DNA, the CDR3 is TGTGCCACCAGCCCGGGCAGGGGCCCCTACGAGCAGTACTTC. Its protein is CATSPGRGPYEQYF.